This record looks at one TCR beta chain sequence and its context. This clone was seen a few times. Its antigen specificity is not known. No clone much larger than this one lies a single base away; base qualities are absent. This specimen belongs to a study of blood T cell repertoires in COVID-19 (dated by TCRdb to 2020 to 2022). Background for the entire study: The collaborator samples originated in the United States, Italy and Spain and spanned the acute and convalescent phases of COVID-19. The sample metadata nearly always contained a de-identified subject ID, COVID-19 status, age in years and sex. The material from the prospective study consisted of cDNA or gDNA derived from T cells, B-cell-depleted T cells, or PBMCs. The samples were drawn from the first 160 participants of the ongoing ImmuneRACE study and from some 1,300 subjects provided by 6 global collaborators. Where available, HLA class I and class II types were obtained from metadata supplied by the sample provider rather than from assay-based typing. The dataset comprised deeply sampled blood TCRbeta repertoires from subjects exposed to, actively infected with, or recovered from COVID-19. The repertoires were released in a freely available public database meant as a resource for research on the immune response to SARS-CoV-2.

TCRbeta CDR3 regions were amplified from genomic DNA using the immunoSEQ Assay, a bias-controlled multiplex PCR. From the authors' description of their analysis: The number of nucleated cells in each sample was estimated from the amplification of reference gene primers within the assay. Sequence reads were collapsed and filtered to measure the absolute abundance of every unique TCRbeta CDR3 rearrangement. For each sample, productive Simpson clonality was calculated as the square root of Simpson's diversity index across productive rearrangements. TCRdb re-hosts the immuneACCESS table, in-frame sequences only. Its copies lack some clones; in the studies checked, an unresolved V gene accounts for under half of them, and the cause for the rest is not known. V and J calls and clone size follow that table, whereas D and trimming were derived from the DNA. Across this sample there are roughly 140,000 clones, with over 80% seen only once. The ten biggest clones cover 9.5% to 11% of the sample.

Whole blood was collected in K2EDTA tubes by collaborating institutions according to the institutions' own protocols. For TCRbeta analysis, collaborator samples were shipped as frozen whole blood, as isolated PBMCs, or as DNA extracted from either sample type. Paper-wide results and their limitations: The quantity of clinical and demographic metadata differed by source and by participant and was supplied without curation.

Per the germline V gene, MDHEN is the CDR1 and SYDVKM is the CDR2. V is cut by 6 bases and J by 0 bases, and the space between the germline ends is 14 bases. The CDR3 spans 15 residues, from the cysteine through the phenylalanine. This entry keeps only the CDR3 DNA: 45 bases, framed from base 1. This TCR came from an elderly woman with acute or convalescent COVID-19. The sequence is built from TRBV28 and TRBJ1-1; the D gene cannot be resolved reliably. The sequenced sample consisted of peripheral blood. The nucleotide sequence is TGTGCCAGCAGCGAGACTGGAGTTTTGAACACTGAAGCTTTCTTT. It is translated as CASSETGVLNTEAFF.